The T cell receptor (beta chain) described here comes from a study of a mutant IDH1 vaccine in newly diagnosed glioma. Study details: Patients were started on vaccination 4-6 weeks after radiotherapy alone, or with temozolomide cycles. Before enrollment, the patients had been treated with radiotherapy alone, temozolomide alone, or both together. Most of them had received both.

With respect to this clone: Its antigen remains unknown.

The data were produced by immunoSEQ multiplex PCR, yet TCRdb's version contains in-frame clones alone and is incomplete. The sample yields some 60,000 clones, roughly 79% seen once. The CDR3 extends over 13 amino acids. CDR1 MNHEY and CDR2 SMNVEV come from the germline V gene (reference sequence). Trimming took 2 bases from V and 6 from J, leaving 8 bases between them. Regarding time point: week 35, safety follow-up. The vaccine gave 300 ug of a 20-mer mutant IDH1 peptide subcutaneously per dose. The patients received vaccinations eight times, in weeks 1, 3, 5, 7, 11, 15, 19 and 23. The TCR originated in a man aged 40-50 years with glioma. The chain recombines TRBV27 with TRBJ2-1; D is uncertain. The sample consisted of PBMCs, taken from a glioma patient whose treatment included an IDH1 peptide vaccine. CDR3 nucleotides: TGTGCCAGCAGTTTAAGCCGCGGCAATGAGCAGTTCTTC. This sequence encodes CASSLSRGNEQFF.